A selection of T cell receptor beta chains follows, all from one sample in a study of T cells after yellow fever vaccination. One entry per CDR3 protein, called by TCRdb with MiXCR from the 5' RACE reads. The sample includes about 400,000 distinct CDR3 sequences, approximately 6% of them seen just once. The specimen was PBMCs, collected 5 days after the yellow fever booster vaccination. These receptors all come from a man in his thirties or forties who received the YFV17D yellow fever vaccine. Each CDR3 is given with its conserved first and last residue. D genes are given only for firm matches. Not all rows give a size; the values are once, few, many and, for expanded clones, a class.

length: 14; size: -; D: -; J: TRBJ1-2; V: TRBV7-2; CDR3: CASSWLEANYGYTF; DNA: TGTGCCAGCAGCTGGTTGGAAGCTAACTATGGCTACACCTTC
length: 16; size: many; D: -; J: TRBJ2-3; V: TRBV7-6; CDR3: CASSLADGSFGDTQYF; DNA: TGTGCCAGCAGCTTAGCGGACGGGAGCTTCGGGGATACGCAGTATTTT
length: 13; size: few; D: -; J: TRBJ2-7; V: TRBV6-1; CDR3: CASRRDMRGEQYF; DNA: TGTGCCAGCAGGCGGGACATGCGGGGCGAGCAGTACTTC
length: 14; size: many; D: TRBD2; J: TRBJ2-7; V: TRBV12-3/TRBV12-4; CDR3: CASSRLAQTYEQYF; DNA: TGTGCCAGCAGCCGACTAGCGCAGACCTACGAGCAGTACTTC
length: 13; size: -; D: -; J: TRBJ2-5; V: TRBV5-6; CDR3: CASSPSRGETQYF; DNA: TGTGCCAGCAGCCCAAGCAGGGGAGAGACCCAGTACTTC
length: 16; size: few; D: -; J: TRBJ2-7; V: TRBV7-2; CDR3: CASSLSGQGGPYEQYF; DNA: TGTGCCAGCAGCTTATCTGGACAGGGAGGGCCCTACGAGCAGTACTTC
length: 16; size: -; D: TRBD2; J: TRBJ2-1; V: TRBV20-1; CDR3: CCAPPLAGGHYNEQFF; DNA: TGCTGTGCCCCTCCCCTAGCGGGAGGCCACTACAATGAGCAGTTCTTC
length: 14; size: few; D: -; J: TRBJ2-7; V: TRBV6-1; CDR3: CASSEQGPSYEQYF; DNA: TGTGCCAGCAGTGAACAGGGCCCTTCCTACGAGCAGTACTTC
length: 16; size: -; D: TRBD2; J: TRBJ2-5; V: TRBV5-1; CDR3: CASSAGPSGLQETQYF; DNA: TGCGCCAGCAGCGCGGGGCCTAGCGGACTCCAAGAGACCCAGTACTTC
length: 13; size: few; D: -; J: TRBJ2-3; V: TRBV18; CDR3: CASSRLLTDTQYF; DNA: TGTGCCAGCTCGCGATTACTCACAGATACGCAGTATTTT
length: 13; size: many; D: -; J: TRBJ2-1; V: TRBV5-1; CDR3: CASSSGPNNEQFF; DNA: TGCGCCAGCAGCTCCGGACCAAACAATGAGCAGTTCTTC
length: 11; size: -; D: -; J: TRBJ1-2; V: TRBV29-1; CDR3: CSVGRDYGYTF; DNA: TGCAGCGTTGGCAGAGACTATGGCTACACCTTC
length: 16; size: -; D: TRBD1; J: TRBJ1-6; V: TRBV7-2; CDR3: CASSQTYRGRNSPLHF; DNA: TGTGCCAGCAGCCAGACCTACAGGGGTCGTAATTCACCCCTCCACTTT
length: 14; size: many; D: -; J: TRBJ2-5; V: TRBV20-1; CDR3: CSASGASEQETQYF; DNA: TGCAGTGCTAGCGGGGCTAGCGAGCAAGAGACCCAGTACTTC
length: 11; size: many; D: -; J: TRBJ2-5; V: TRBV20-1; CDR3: CSQGRGETQYF; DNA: TGCAGCCAGGGGAGGGGGGAGACCCAGTACTTC
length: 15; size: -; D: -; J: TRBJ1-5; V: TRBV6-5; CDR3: CASSYSIRGNQPQHF; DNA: TGTGCCAGCAGTTACTCTATCAGAGGGAATCAGCCCCAGCATTTT
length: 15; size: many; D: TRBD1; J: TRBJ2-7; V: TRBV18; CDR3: CASSTSGQAFYEQYF; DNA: TGTGCCAGCTCAACATCGGGACAGGCTTTCTACGAGCAGTACTTC
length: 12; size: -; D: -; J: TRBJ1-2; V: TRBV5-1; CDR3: CASSEDSEGYTF; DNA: TGCGCCAGCAGCGAGGACAGCGAGGGCTACACCTTC
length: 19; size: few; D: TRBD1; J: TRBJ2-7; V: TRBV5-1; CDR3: CASSYGTGGSLTAYSEQYF; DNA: TGCGCCAGCAGCTACGGGACAGGGGGCAGCCTAACGGCCTACTCCGAGCAGTACTTC
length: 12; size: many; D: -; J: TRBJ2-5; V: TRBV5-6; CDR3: CASTRLEETQYF; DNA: TGTGCCAGCACCCGGTTAGAAGAGACCCAGTACTTC
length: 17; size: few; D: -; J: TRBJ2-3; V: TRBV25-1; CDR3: CASSESADRYSTDTQYF; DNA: TGTGCCAGCAGTGAATCTGCTGACAGATATTCCACAGATACGCAGTATTTT
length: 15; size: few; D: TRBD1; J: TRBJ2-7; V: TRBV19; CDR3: CASSRTGVRAYEQYF; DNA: TGTGCCAGTAGCAGAACAGGGGTTAGGGCCTACGAGCAGTACTTC
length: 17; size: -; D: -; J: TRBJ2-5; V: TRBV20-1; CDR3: CCARDRPGKGIGETQYF; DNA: TGCTGTGCTAGAGATCGACCGGGCAAGGGGATAGGGGAGACCCAGTACTTC
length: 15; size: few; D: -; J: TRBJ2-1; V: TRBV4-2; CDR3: CASSQETGIYNEQFF; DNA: TGTGCCAGCAGCCAAGAGACCGGGATCTACAATGAGCAGTTCTTC
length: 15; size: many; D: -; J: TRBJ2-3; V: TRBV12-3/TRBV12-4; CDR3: CASSLTRAATDTQYF; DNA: TGTGCCAGCAGTTTAACTAGGGCGGCCACAGATACGCAGTATTTT
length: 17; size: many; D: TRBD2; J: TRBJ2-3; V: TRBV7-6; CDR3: CASSLFSGGLNTDTQYF; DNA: TGTGCCAGCAGCTTATTTTCGGGAGGGTTAAACACAGATACGCAGTATTTT
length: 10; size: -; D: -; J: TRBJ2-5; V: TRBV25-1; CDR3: CASSRTVKYF; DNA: TGTGCCAGCAGCCGGACGGTTAAGTACTTC
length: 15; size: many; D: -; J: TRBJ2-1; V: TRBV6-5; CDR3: CASSYSGQGLDEQFF; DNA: TGTGCCAGCAGTTACTCAGGGCAGGGGCTGGATGAGCAGTTCTTC
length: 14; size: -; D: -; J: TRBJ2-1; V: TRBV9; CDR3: CASSVDGAYNEQFF; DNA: TGTGCCAGCAGCGTAGACGGGGCGTACAATGAGCAGTTCTTC
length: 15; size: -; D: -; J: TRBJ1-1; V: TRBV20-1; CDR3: CSAIEAPTQVTEAFF; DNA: TGCAGTGCTATAGAAGCTCCCACCCAAGTCACTGAAGCTTTCTTT
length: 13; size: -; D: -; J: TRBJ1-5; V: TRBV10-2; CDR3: CASKSGGDQPQHF; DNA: TGCGCCAGCAAGTCGGGGGGCGATCAGCCCCAGCATTTT
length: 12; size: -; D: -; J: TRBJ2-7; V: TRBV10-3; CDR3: CAISEQQGEQYF; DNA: TGTGCCATCAGTGAGCAACAGGGCGAGCAGTACTTC
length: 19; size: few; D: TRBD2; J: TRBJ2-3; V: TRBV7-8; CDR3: CASSLALGLAGGNTDTQYF; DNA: TGTGCCAGCAGCTTAGCGCTAGGACTAGCGGGAGGCAACACAGATACGCAGTATTTT
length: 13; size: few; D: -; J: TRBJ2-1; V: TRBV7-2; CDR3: CASTYPPRNEQFF; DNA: TGTGCCAGCACCTACCCCCCAAGGAATGAGCAGTTCTTC
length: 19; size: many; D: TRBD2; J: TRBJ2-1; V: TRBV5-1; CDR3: CASSSLGLAGAGSYNEQFF; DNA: TGCGCCAGCAGCTCACTGGGACTAGCGGGAGCAGGCTCCTACAATGAGCAGTTCTTC
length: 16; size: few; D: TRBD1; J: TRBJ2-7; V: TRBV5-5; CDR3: CASYLGTGAFSVRQYF; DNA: TGTGCCAGCTATCTGGGGACAGGAGCTTTCTCGGTTCGACAGTACTTC
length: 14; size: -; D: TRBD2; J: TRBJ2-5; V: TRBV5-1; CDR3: CASRTSGVQETQYF; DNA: TGCGCCAGCAGGACTAGCGGGGTCCAAGAGACCCAGTACTTC
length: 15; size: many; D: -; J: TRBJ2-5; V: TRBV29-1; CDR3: CSAGGRSGHQETQYF; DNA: TGCAGCGCTGGGGGTAGAAGCGGACATCAAGAGACCCAGTACTTC
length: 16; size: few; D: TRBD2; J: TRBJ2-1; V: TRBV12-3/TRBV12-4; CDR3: CASSSGLAGPYNEQFF; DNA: TGTGCCAGCAGTTCGGGACTAGCGGGCCCTTACAATGAGCAGTTCTTC
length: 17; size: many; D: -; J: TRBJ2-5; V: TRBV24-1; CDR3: CATSDLRGTDLQETQYF; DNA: TGTGCCACCAGTGATTTGCGGGGGACGGATCTGCAAGAGACCCAGTACTTC
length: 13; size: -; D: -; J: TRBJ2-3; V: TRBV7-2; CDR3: CASSFLSADTQYF; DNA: TGTGCCAGCAGCTTCTTGTCGGCAGATACGCAGTATTTT
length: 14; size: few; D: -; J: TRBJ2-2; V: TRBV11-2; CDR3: CASSSRMGAGELFF; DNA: TGTGCCAGCAGCTCCCGTATGGGGGCCGGGGAGCTGTTTTTT
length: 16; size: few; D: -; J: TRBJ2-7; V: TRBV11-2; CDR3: CASSRLRALGGYEQYF; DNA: TGTGCCAGCAGCCGCCTGAGGGCACTCGGAGGCTACGAGCAGTACTTC
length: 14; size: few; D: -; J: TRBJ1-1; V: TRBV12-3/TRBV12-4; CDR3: CASSHTPIAAEAFF; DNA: TGTGCCAGCAGCCATACCCCTATAGCAGCTGAAGCTTTCTTT
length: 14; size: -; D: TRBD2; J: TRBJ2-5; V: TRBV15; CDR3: CATSGLVIQETQYF; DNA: TGTGCCACTTCCGGACTAGTGATCCAAGAGACCCAGTACTTC
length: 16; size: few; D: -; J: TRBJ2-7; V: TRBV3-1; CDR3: CASSRKSSRSSYEQYF; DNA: TGTGCCAGCAGCCGGAAGAGCAGTAGGAGCTCCTACGAGCAGTACTTC
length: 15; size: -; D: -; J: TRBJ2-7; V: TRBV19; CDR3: CASSILATNPYEQYF; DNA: TGTGCCAGTAGTATCCTAGCGACGAACCCCTACGAGCAGTACTTC
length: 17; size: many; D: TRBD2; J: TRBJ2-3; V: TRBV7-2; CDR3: CASSLVRLAGGIDTQYF; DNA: TGTGCCAGCAGCTTAGTTCGGCTAGCGGGAGGAATAGATACGCAGTATTTT
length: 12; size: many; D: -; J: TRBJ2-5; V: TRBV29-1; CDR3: CSVTWTEETQYF; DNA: TGCAGCGTCACCTGGACAGAAGAGACCCAGTACTTC
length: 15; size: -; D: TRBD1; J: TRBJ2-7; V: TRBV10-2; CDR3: CASSDQGDLDYEQYF; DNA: TGCGCCAGCAGTGACCAGGGGGACCTGGACTACGAGCAGTACTTC
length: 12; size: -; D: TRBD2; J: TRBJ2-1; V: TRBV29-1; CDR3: CSGEGNSDEQFF; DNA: TGCAGCGGGGAGGGTAATTCCGATGAGCAGTTCTTC
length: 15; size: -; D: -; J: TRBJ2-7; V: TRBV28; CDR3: CASSRLWGPSYEQYF; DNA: TGTGCCAGCAGTAGGCTTTGGGGCCCTTCCTACGAGCAGTACTTC
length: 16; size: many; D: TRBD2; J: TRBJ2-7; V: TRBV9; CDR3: CASSVESGRPSYEQYF; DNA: TGTGCCAGCAGCGTGGAGTCCGGGAGGCCTTCCTACGAGCAGTACTTC
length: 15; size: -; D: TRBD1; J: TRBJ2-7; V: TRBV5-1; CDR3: CASSLGGQGLYEQYF; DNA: TGCGCCAGCAGCTTGGGGGGACAGGGATTGTACGAGCAGTACTTC
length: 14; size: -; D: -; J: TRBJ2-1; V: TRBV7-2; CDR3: CASQRGSSYNEQFF; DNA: TGTGCCAGCCAACGGGGGAGCTCCTACAATGAGCAGTTCTTC
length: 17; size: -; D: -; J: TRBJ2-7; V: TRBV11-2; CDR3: CASSPSPLASSSYEQYF; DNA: TGTGCCAGCAGTCCGTCCCCCCTAGCGTCCTCTTCCTACGAGCAGTACTTC
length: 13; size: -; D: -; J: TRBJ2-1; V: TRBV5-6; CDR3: CASSRGGENEQFF; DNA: TGTGCCAGCAGTCGGGGTGGGGAAAATGAGCAGTTCTTC
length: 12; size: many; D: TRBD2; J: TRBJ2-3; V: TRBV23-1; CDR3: CASRASCGGQYF; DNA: TGCGCCAGCAGGGCATCTTGCGGGGGGCAGTATTTT
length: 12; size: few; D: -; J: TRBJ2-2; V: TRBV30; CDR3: CAWRVLTGELFF; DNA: TGTGCCTGGAGGGTTCTAACCGGGGAGCTGTTTTTT
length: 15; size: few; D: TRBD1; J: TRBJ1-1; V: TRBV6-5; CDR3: CASSYSIGTGAEAFF; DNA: TGTGCCAGCAGTTACTCGATCGGGACAGGGGCTGAAGCTTTCTTT